This is a list of T cell receptor beta chains from one sample in a study of T-cell reconstitution after alpha-beta-depleted transplantation in children. From the PCR reads, TCRdb called clonotypes with MiXCR, one entry per CDR3 protein. The sample records around 370,000 distinct CDR3 sequences, about a tenth being singletons. The starting material was PBMCs from the stem cell graft donor, obtained from the stem cell graft. The receptors here all came from a human donor who donated a stem cell graft to a child with acute lymphoblastic leukemia. The CDR3 runs from the conserved cysteine through the conserved F or W. D genes are given only for firm matches. A clone size is listed for some rows: how often the clone was seen (once, few, many), or a class if it is expanded.

J	size	D	length	V	CDR3	DNA
TRBJ2-5	-	-	13	TRBV5-4	CASSLRDQETQYF	TGTGCCAGCAGCTTGCGGGACCAAGAGACCCAGTACTTC
TRBJ2-3	many	TRBD2	20	TRBV11-2	CASSLDLASGRADSTDTQYF	TGTGCCAGCAGCTTAGACCTAGCTAGCGGGAGGGCCGATAGCACAGATACGCAGTATTTT
TRBJ2-6	few	-	18	TRBV14	CASSQGNTLLLGANVLTF	TGTGCCAGCAGCCAAGGAAACACTTTACTGCTCGGGGCCAACGTCCTGACTTTC
TRBJ2-7	-	-	16	TRBV20-1	CSARLPGGQGSHEQYF	TGCAGTGCTAGACTCCCGGGAGGACAGGGCTCCCACGAGCAGTACTTC
TRBJ2-5	-	TRBD1	16	TRBV7-8	CASSSRDRWTQETQYF	TGTGCCAGCAGCTCCAGGGACAGGTGGACGCAAGAGACCCAGTACTTC
TRBJ1-2	few	-	13	TRBV4-2	CASSQDLNYGYTF	TGTGCCAGCAGCCAAGATCTTAACTATGGCTACACCTTC
TRBJ2-3	few	TRBD2	15	TRBV7-9	CASSYATSGADTQYF	TGTGCCAGCAGCTATGCGACTAGCGGCGCAGATACGCAGTATTTT
TRBJ1-1	-	TRBD1	14	TRBV28	CASRSGQGSTEAFF	TGTGCCAGCAGATCTGGACAGGGAAGCACTGAAGCTTTCTTT
TRBJ2-2	-	TRBD1	15	TRBV4-3	CASSPLGQGGGELFF	TGCGCCAGCAGCCCACTCGGACAGGGGGGCGGGGAGCTGTTTTTT
TRBJ2-1	-	-	13	TRBV2	CASSEVTTPEQFF	TGTGCCAGCAGTGAAGTGACTACTCCTGAGCAGTTCTTC
TRBJ2-5	many	TRBD1	14	TRBV9	CASSVGGGLETQYF	TGTGCCAGCAGCGTAGGAGGGGGCCTGGAGACCCAGTACTTC
TRBJ2-3	-	-	14	TRBV29-1	CSHPRGWGTDTQYF	TGCAGCCATCCCCGGGGATGGGGCACAGATACGCAGTATTTT
TRBJ2-3	-	TRBD2	19	TRBV14	CASSRTPPGTSGRTDTQYF	TGTGCCAGCAGCCGAACACCTCCAGGGACTAGCGGGAGAACAGATACGCAGTATTTT
TRBJ2-2	few	TRBD1	16	TRBV9	CASSSAGQGNTGELFF	TGTGCCAGCAGCTCCGCGGGACAGGGGAACACCGGGGAGCTGTTTTTT
TRBJ2-3	-	TRBD2	17	TRBV20-1	CSARPLRLAGRTDTQYF	TGCAGTGCTAGGCCGTTGAGACTAGCGGGACGCACAGATACGCAGTATTTT
TRBJ1-1	-	-	13	TRBV6-1	CASKRGVSTEAFF	TGTGCCAGCAAAAGGGGCGTCAGCACTGAAGCTTTCTTT
TRBJ2-3	few	-	19	TRBV12-3/TRBV12-4	CASSLNVLGGSEDTDTQYF	TGTGCCAGCAGTTTAAATGTATTAGGTGGGAGCGAGGACACAGATACGCAGTATTTT
TRBJ2-1	few	-	15	TRBV27	CASSLGALPYNEQFF	TGTGCCAGCAGTTTAGGCGCTCTACCTTACAATGAGCAGTTCTTC
TRBJ2-1	few	TRBD2	18	TRBV20-1	CSASQGVLAGVKYNEQFF	TGCAGTGCTAGCCAAGGGGTTCTAGCGGGAGTTAAGTACAATGAGCAGTTCTTC
TRBJ2-4	few	TRBD2	16	TRBV7-9	CASSLEGLAGRNIQYF	TGTGCCAGCAGCTTAGAGGGACTAGCGGGGAGGAACATTCAGTACTTC
TRBJ2-7	-	TRBD1	16	TRBV4-1	CASSQLPGQGSLEQYF	TGCGCCAGCAGCCAGTTACCGGGACAGGGGAGCCTGGAGCAGTACTTC
TRBJ2-1	many	TRBD2	14	TRBV5-1	CASSGGRGSNEQFF	TGCGCCAGCAGCGGCGGGAGGGGGAGCAATGAGCAGTTCTTC
TRBJ1-2	-	-	15	TRBV7-2	CASSLDSGANYGYTF	TGTGCCAGCAGTCTAGACAGTGGAGCTAACTATGGCTACACCTTC
TRBJ1-1	many	-	15	TRBV20-1	CSAPNPTLMNTEAFF	TGCAGTGCCCCGAACCCCACGCTGATGAACACTGAAGCTTTCTTT
TRBJ1-2	few	-	12	TRBV20-1	CSARYTAYGYTF	TGCAGTGCTAGATACACAGCCTATGGCTACACCTTC
TRBJ1-1	few	TRBD1	14	TRBV27	CASSFRGRDTEAFF	TGTGCCAGCAGTTTCAGGGGGCGGGACACTGAAGCTTTCTTT
TRBJ2-7	few	-	13	TRBV29-1	CSVSGGEFLEQYF	TGCAGCGTCTCAGGGGGGGAGTTCTTGGAGCAGTACTTC
TRBJ1-5	-	TRBD1	13	TRBV20-1	CSGGTAQNQPQHF	TGCAGTGGGGGGACAGCACAAAATCAGCCCCAGCATTTT
TRBJ2-7	many	TRBD2	15	TRBV20-1	CSARDGVAGGYEQYF	TGCAGTGCTAGAGATGGGGTAGCGGGGGGTTACGAGCAGTACTTC
TRBJ1-2	few	TRBD1	15	TRBV9	CASSVGDTGGGGYTF	TGTGCCAGCAGCGTAGGGGATACAGGGGGAGGTGGCTACACCTTC
TRBJ2-2	-	TRBD2	17	TRBV7-6	CASSHGTSGRNTGELFF	TGTGCCAGCAGCCATGGGACTAGCGGGAGGAACACCGGGGAGCTGTTTTTT
TRBJ2-1	-	TRBD2	15	TRBV9	CASSVVGTSGNEQFF	TGTGCCAGCAGCGTAGTCGGGACTAGCGGTAATGAGCAGTTCTTC
TRBJ2-2	few	-	15	TRBV12-3/TRBV12-4	CASRVVTGNTGELFF	TGTGCCAGCAGAGTAGTGACAGGGAACACCGGGGAGCTGTTTTTT
TRBJ1-1	-	-	18	TRBV4-1	CASSHGNGRPITNTEAFF	TGCGCCAGCAGCCATGGGAACGGCCGACCAATTACCAACACTGAAGCTTTCTTT
TRBJ2-2	-	TRBD1	16	TRBV6-2/TRBV6-3	CASTSLGQVVTGELFF	TGTGCCAGCACCAGTTTGGGACAGGTAGTCACCGGGGAGCTGTTTTTT